This TCR beta chain was obtained from a study of patients and donors after allogeneic stem cell transplantation. V gave up 0 bases and J gave up 7 bases; unmatched junction bases: 4. Germline CDR1 SGHRS, CDR2 YFSETQ. This CDR3 has 16 residues. TCRdb ran MiXCR on the RT-PCR reads and lists one entry per CDR3 protein. The table records 37,000 or so distinct CDR3 sequences, roughly 29% of them present only once. This clonotype was seen just once. The chain carries TRBV5-1 and TRBJ2-1; the match to TRBD2 covers 13 bases. The TCR originated in a human donor who was either an allogeneic HSCT recipient or a stem cell or donor lymphocyte infusion donor (not recorded which). It is not recorded whose cells these are; they may come from a transplant donor. Sequencing was performed on blood, either unsorted or a sorted T cell fraction (not recorded which). CDR3 in DNA: TGCGCCAGCAGCTTGGGAGGACTAGCGGGAGAAAATGAGCAGTTCTTC. It codes for CASSLGGLAGENEQFF.